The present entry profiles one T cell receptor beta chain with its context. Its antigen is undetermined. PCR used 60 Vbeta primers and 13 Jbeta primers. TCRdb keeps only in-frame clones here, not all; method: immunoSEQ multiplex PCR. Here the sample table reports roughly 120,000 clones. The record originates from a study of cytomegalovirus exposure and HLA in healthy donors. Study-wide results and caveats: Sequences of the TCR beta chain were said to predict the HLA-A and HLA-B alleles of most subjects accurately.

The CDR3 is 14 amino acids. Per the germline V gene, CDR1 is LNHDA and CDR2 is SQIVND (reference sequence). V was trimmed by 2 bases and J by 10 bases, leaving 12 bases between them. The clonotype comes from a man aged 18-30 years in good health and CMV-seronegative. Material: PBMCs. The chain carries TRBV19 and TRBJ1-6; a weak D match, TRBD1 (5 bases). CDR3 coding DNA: TGTGCCAGTAGTATAACCGGGAGGGACTCACCCCTCCACTTT. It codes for CASSITGRDSPLHF.